Sequencing of this T cell receptor beta chain was carried out in a study of T cells in Graves' hyperthyroidism and ophthalmopathy. Using RNA transcripts as the source, TCR beta CDR3 regions were amplified. Primed by the HTBI set, a first-round RT-PCR was run on the TCR CDR3. TCRdb fed the multiplex PCR reads into MiXCR, producing one record per CDR3 protein. The data show around 690,000 distinct CDR3 sequences, approximately 15% seen once. Patients counted as stable if ophthalmopathy did not develop within 18 months. Reasons for excluding patients were uncontrolled infection, other autoimmune disease, pregnancy or lactation. Diagnoses were established using clinical symptoms, serum thyroxine and TRAb, thyroid ultrasound and orbital computed tomography. For this clonotype: The antigen is undetermined.

The CDR3 is 12 amino acids. CDR1 and CDR2 from the germline V gene are KGHDR and SFDVKD. V was shortened by 4 bases and J by 9 bases, with 8 bases between the two germline ends. Study-level results: In the blood, most expanded thyroid clonotypes above 0.001 appeared as well.

This rearrangement joins TRBV24-1 to TRBJ2-2; D gene unclear. The sample comprised blood. The origin of this receptor is a man aged 45-65 years with Graves' hyperthyroidism. The CDR3 sequence is CATSDRFRELFF. CDR3 nucleotide sequence: TGTGCCACCAGTGACCGGTTTCGGGAGCTGTTTTTT.